This T cell receptor (beta chain) was sequenced for a study of cytomegalovirus exposure and HLA in healthy donors. The primer mix had 60 Vbeta and 13 Jbeta primers. The table came from immunoSEQ multiplex PCR; TCRdb's copy has only in-frame clones and leaves some out. The sample consists of approximately 160,000 clones, roughly 80% of them appearing once. Germline lookup yields CDR1 MDHEN and CDR2 SYDVKM. This CDR3 is 13 amino acids long. V lost 2 bases, J lost 10 bases, and 12 bases lay in between. The rearrangement links TRBV28 to TRBJ2-1; D possibly corresponds to TRBD2 (6 bases). The sequencing input was PBMCs. This TCR was sampled from a girl aged 5 to 17 in good health and CMV-seropositive. CDR3 in amino acids: CASSLGGFEEQFF. CDR3 DNA sequence: TGTGCCAGCAGTTTAGGAGGGTTTGAGGAGCAGTTCTTC.